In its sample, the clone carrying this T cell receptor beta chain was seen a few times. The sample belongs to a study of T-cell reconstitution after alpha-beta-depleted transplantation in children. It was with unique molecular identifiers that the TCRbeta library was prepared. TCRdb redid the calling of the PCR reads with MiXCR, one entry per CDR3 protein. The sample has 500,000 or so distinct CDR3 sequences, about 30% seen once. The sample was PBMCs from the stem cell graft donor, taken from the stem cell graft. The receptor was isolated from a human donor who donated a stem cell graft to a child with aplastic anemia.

The CDR3 DNA sequence: TGTGCCAGCAGCTTGGACTTTGCGGATAATTCACCCCTCCACTTT. This gives the protein CASSLDFADNSPLHF. V usage is TRBV5-6 and J usage is TRBJ1-6; D remains unclear. The CDR3 contains 15 residues. The V end was cut by 0 bases, the J end by 5 bases, with 9 bases between. From germline, CDR1 is SGHDT and CDR2 YYEEEE.